Each of the 21 T cell receptor beta chains below was sequenced from the same sample in a study of T cell repertoires in cytomegalovirus infection. MiXCR, applied by TCRdb to the reads, yields one record per CDR3 protein. The data hold approximately 910,000 distinct CDR3 sequences, with approximately 31% observed a single time. No antigens are known for them. Here the sequenced sample was cultured CD8+ T cells from PBMCs, taken from culture after CMV antigen stimulation. The source is a human donor in good health (CMV status not recorded). Some clones in this sample may be carry-over from other donors' samples.

The chain carries TRBV6-4 and TRBJ1-2; D not resolved. Deletions cut 2 bases from V and 9 bases from J, with 7 bases between. The CDR3 is 11 residues long. Germline V gene data show CDR1 as MRHNA and CDR2 as SNTAGT. Here the CDR3 DNA reads TGTGCCAGCAGTGACGGGCCCAGCTACACCTTC. Translating it yields CASSDGPSYTF.

This clonotype was counted many times. The chain couples TRBV7-9 to TRBJ1-5; unclear D gene. Germline-derived CDR1 and CDR2 are SEHNR and FQNEAQ (reference sequence). Trimming left V 6 bases short and J 0 bases short, with 9 bases between. The CDR3 is 14 residues long. The CDR3 nucleotides are TGTGCCAGCAGTTTGAAAGATAGCAATCAGCCCCAGCATTTT. Encoded protein: CASSLKDSNQPQHF.

V and J are TRBV20-1 and TRBJ2-1, with D perhaps TRBD1 or TRBD2 (9 bases each). V lost 1 base to trimming and J lost 9 bases, with 22 bases between them. Looked up from germline, CDR1 is DFQATT and CDR2 is SNEGSKA (reference sequence). CDR3 length: 16 residues. CDR3 DNA sequence: TGCAGTGCTAGAGGCGGGGGGGGACAGGGAGGCGGTGAGCAGTTCTTC. Translation gives CSARGGGGQGGGEQFF.

Concerning this clonotype: The germline gene is not matched at one end of the junction; a read error may be the cause. This chain joins TRBV7-9 and TRBJ1-1, with TRBD1 matching over 9 bases. Germline values: CDR1 SEHNR, CDR2 FQNEAQ (reference sequence). This CDR3 is built from 15 residues. The CDR3: CANSYTGGANTEAFF. The CDR3 DNA is TGTGCCAACAGCTATACAGGGGGCGCGAACACTGAAGCTTTCTTT.

This clonotype was counted only a few times. V gene TRBV6-1 combines with J gene TRBJ2-7, with D maybe TRBD1 (6 bases). Germline CDR1 reads MNHNS; CDR2 reads SASEGT. This CDR3 region has 15 residues. Trimming removed 4 bases at V and 0 bases at J, with 13 bases between. As DNA, the CDR3 is TGTGCCAGCAGTGTACGGGACAAGAACTCCTACGAGCAGTACTTC. Translating gives CASSVRDKNSYEQYF.

The rearrangement uses TRBV12-3 or TRBV12-4 and TRBJ2-3; D may match TRBD1 or TRBD2 (7 bases each). V was clipped by 5 bases and J by 3 bases, with 18 bases between them. This CDR3 comprises 16 residues. The CDR3 spells CASSPPGGLPTDTQYF. CDR3 sequence (DNA): TGTGCCAGCAGTCCCCCAGGGGGACTACCGACAGATACGCAGTATTTT.

V gene TRBV2 combines with J gene TRBJ2-6, with 7 nucleotides matching TRBD1. V lost 7 bases, J lost 3 bases, and 6 bases stayed unmatched. Germline assignment: CDR1 SNHLY and CDR2 FYNNEI. CDR3 length: 15 amino acids. The CDR3 DNA reads TGTGCCAGCACCGAAGGGGGCGGTGGGGCCAACGTCCTGACTTTC. Its protein is CASTEGGGGANVLTF.

This clonotype was picked up a small number of times. The chain employs TRBV14 and TRBJ2-1, with D possibly TRBD1 on 6 matching bases. The CDR3 extends over 14 amino acids. Germline lookup yields CDR1 SGHDN and CDR2 FVKESK. V was trimmed by 4 bases and J by 4 bases, leaving 11 bases between them. The CDR3 DNA sequence: TGTGCCAGCAGCCCCAGGGGTCCGTACAATGAGCAGTTCTTC. Encoded protein: CASSPRGPYNEQFF.

This clonotype was recorded at least ten times. The chain employs TRBV7-3 and TRBJ2-1, with 8 nucleotides matching TRBD2. CDR1 is SGHTA and CDR2 is FQGTGA in the germline V gene. V was clipped by 5 bases and J by 0 bases; unmatched bases: 6. The CDR3 contains 16 residues. CDR3 protein: CASSPGLGSSYNEQFF. CDR3 bases: TGTGCCAGCAGCCCGGGACTAGGGAGCTCCTACAATGAGCAGTTCTTC.

The rearrangement joins TRBV6-8 to TRBJ2-7, with D hard to call. Germline CDR1 is MNHGY and CDR2 is SAAAGT. Trimming left V 2 bases short and J 2 bases short, with 13 bases between. CDR3 size: 15 residues. CDR3 sequence: CASSYNPAPAYEQYF. The CDR3 DNA sequence: TGTGCCAGCAGTTACAATCCCGCTCCAGCCTACGAGCAGTACTTC.

For this clonotype: A read error may produce the germline difference seen at one junction end. The rearrangement links TRBV7-6 to TRBJ1-2; maybe TRBD1 (5 bases). Germline V gene sequence: CDR1 SGHVS, CDR2 FNYEAQ. This CDR3 has 13 residues. CDR3 protein: CANSFQSGGGYTF. DNA of the CDR3: TGTGCCAACAGCTTCCAATCGGGGGGAGGCTACACCTTC.

As for this clonotype: This clone may be a read error of a much larger clone one base away. V is TRBV7-2 and J is TRBJ2-1; no reliable D call. Germline V gene data show CDR1 as SGHTA and CDR2 as FQGNSA. With 1 base removed from V and 5 bases from J, the gap between germline ends came to 18 bases. The CDR3 loop spans 17 amino acids. CDR3 sequence: CASSLVLIQASHNEQFF. The DNA for the CDR3 is TGTGCCAGCAGCTTAGTTTTAATCCAGGCATCCCACAATGAGCAGTTCTTC. Full variable domain (missing parts from reference TRBV7-2 and TRBJ2-1): GAGVSQSPSNKVTEKGKDVELRCDPISGHTALYWYRQSLGQGLEFLIYFQGNSAPDKSGLPSDRFSAERTGGSVSTLTIQRTQQEDSAVYLCASSLVLIQASHNEQFFGPGTRLTVL.

V is TRBV27 and J is TRBJ1-2; D uncertain. The CDR3 extends over 13 amino acids. Germline CDR1 is MNHEY and CDR2 is SMNVEV (reference sequence). With 5 bases removed from V and 0 bases from J, the gap between germline ends came to 7 bases. For the CDR3, the DNA is TGTGCCAGCAGTCCCAATGCTAACTATGGCTACACCTTC. This sequence encodes CASSPNANYGYTF.

A word on this clonotype: A read error may produce the germline difference seen at one junction end. The chain is built from TRBV7-9 and TRBJ2-1; no reliable D call. Germline assignment: CDR1 SEHNR and CDR2 FQNEAQ (reference sequence). This CDR3 comprises 14 residues. CDR3 nucleotides: TGTGCCGGCAGCTTAAGTGGACCAAACAATGAGCAGTTCTTC. The encoded protein is CAGSLSGPNNEQFF.

In this sample, this clonotype turned up a few times. The chain links TRBV5-6 to TRBJ2-7; no firm D call. The CDR3 loop spans 15 amino acids. Germline CDR1 is SGHDT and CDR2 is YYEEEE. Trimming left V 0 bases short and J 6 bases short, with 16 bases between. The CDR3 sequence: CASSLGRSLVVEQYV. As DNA, the CDR3 is TGTGCCAGCAGCTTGGGGCGTTCCCTCGTGGTCGAGCAGTACGTC.

This chain connects TRBV10-2 to TRBJ2-1, with D tentatively TRBD2 (5 bases). CDR1 is WSHSY, CDR2 SAAADI, per germline. Trimming took off 8 bases at V and 6 bases at J, with 17 bases between the two ends. The CDR3 loop spans 14 amino acids. The CDR3 loop is CASDYGDFGNEQFF. The DNA of the CDR3 is TGCGCCAGCGACTATGGGGATTTTGGCAATGAGCAGTTCTTC.

The rearrangement uses TRBV12-3 or TRBV12-4 and TRBJ1-3; D uncertain. This CDR3 contains 12 residues. The V gene lost 7 bases and the J gene lost 4 bases, with 8 bases spanning the gap. CDR3 loop: CASTPGGNTIYF. The CDR3 nucleotides are TGTGCCAGCACTCCGGGGGGAAACACCATATATTTT.

The chain has TRBV5-4 and TRBJ2-5; possible D gene TRBD1, 5 bases. The CDR3 is 14 residues long. Germline CDR1 and CDR2: SGHNT and YYREEE (reference sequence). Trimming pared 4 bases from V and 5 bases from J, leaving 15 bases between. The CDR3 spells CASSGNQGAETQYF. CDR3 coding DNA: TGTGCCAGCAGCGGTAACCAGGGTGCGGAGACCCAGTACTTC.

In regard to this clonotype: A read error may produce the germline difference seen at one junction end. This chain links TRBV5-3 with TRBJ2-6; tentatively, D is TRBD2 (6 bases). TRBV5-3 is an open reading frame, and its role is uncertain. The CDR3 extends over 17 amino acids. The CDR3 DNA sequence: TGTGCCAGCAGCTTGTCCGGCGGGGCCGCTGGGGCCAACGTCATGACTTTC. Encoded protein: CASSLSGGAAGANVMTF.

In its sample, this clonotype was seen a few times. CDR3 nucleotide sequence: TGTGCCAGCATTGTTACGAGGGGAACTGAAGCTTTCTTT. This translates into CASIVTRGTEAFF. The chain uses TRBV6-2 or TRBV6-3 and TRBJ1-1; possible D gene TRBD1, 5 bases. The V gene lost 7 bases and the J gene lost 5 bases, with 14 bases spanning the gap. The germline V gene encodes CDR1 MNHEY and CDR2 SVGEGT. The CDR3 is made up of 13 amino acids.

This clonotype is medium-sized in the sample. This chain uses TRBV7-9 with TRBJ1-2; 9 bases map to TRBD1. The V gene's germline CDR1 is SEHNR and CDR2 FQNEAQ (reference sequence). The CDR3 is 15 residues long. With 3 bases clipped from V and 0 bases from J, the junction kept 2 bases outside the gene matches. CDR3 sequence: CASSFRQGANYGYTF. DNA of the CDR3: TGTGCCAGCAGCTTCCGACAGGGGGCTAACTATGGCTACACCTTC.